The 14 T cell receptor beta chains reported below all come from one sample, sequenced in a study of blood T cell repertoires in COVID-19. Sequencing used immunoSEQ multiplex PCR; TCRdb keeps in-frame clones, though not all of them. The sample lists about 120,000 clones; about 79% were seen once. Sequenced sample: peripheral blood. The receptor source for this set is a man aged 65-85 years with acute or convalescent COVID-19.

This chain links TRBV6-6 with TRBJ1-2; perhaps TRBD1 as D (6 bases). This CDR3 contains 16 residues. CDR1 is MNHNY and CDR2 is SVGAGI in the germline V gene (reference sequence). Between the trimmed V and J ends, which lost 5 bases and 8 bases, there was a span of 24 bases. CDR3 protein: CASSRGSSGAHLGYTF. Written as DNA, the CDR3 is TGTGCCAGCAGTCGTGGGAGTTCAGGGGCGCATTTAGGCTACACCTTC.

This clone showed up just a few times. The chain has TRBV7-8 and TRBJ1-1; D perhaps matches TRBD1 (6 bases). Germline loops: CDR1 SGHVS, CDR2 FQNEAQ. This CDR3 has 14 amino acids. V gave up 10 bases and J gave up 1 base, with 16 bases separating them. CDR3 in amino acids: CATWAFRGNTEAFF. As DNA, the CDR3 is TGTGCCACCTGGGCATTCAGGGGGAACACTGAAGCTTTCTTT.

The rearrangement joins TRBV28 to TRBJ1-1; 10 positions agree with TRBD1. Germline loops: CDR1 MDHEN, CDR2 SYDVKM. V dropped 4 bases and J dropped 5; count of bases not matched to a gene: 4. The CDR3 extends over 14 amino acids. The CDR3 bases are TGTGCCAGCAGTTCCCCGGGACAGGGGACTGAAGCTTTCTTT. It encodes CASSSPGQGTEAFF.

The chain has TRBV4-3 and TRBJ1-1; 9 bases are a match to TRBD1. CDR1 is LGHNA, CDR2 YSLEER, per germline. There are 15 residues in the CDR3. V shed 4 bases, J shed 1 base, and the junction held 4 bases outside the gene matches. CDR3 nucleotide sequence: TGCGCCAGCAGCCGGGACAGGGCGGGGAACACTGAAGCTTTCTTT. This translates into CASSRDRAGNTEAFF.

V and J are TRBV5-4 and TRBJ2-7; D unresolved. Germline V CDR1 and CDR2: SGHNT, YYREEE (reference sequence). The V end was cut by 1 base, the J end by 6 bases, with 17 bases between. The CDR3 contains 15 residues. CDR3 in DNA: TGTGCCAGCAGCTTGAAAATCCTAGACTCATCCGAGCAGTACTTC. It codes for CASSLKILDSSEQYF.

The chain combines TRBV6-4 with TRBJ1-1; D unclear. The germline gives CDR1 MRHNA, CDR2 SNTAGT. The CDR3 length is 15 residues. Trimming shortened V by 4 bases and J by 2 bases, and 14 bases separated the two germline ends. The chain's CDR3 is CASSVEHGGNTEAFF. The DNA for the CDR3 is TGTGCCAGCAGTGTCGAACACGGCGGCAACACTGAAGCTTTCTTT.

The gene calls are TRBV19 and TRBJ1-5; the D gene is possibly TRBD1 (5 bases). V was cut by 5 bases and J by 2 bases, with 13 bases left in between. The CDR3 spans 15 residues. Germline V CDR1 and CDR2: LNHDA, SQIVND (reference sequence). As DNA, the CDR3 is TGTGCCAGTAGTCTTTTCAGGGCAGGCAATCAGCCCCAGCATTTT. Its translation: CASSLFRAGNQPQHF.

This clone was detected a few times. The CDR3 nucleotides are TGTGCCAGCAGAGAAGCAGGGTCCCACAATGAGCAGTTCTTC. Its translation is CASREAGSHNEQFF. V gene TRBV28 combines with J gene TRBJ2-1; possible D gene TRBD1, 5 bases. CDR3 length: 14 residues. Germline lookup yields CDR1 MDHEN and CDR2 SYDVKM. Trimming took 6 bases from V and 5 from J, leaving 14 bases between them.

This clone was detected only a few times. The rearrangement uses TRBV29-1 and TRBJ1-3, with 7 bases lining up with TRBD1. CDR3 length equals 14 residues. J lost 3 bases, V lost 4 bases, and 6 bases had no gene match. CDR1 is SQVTM and CDR2 is ANQGSEA in the germline V gene. Here the CDR3 reads CSVAGTALGNTIYF. The CDR3 nucleotides read TGCAGCGTTGCGGGGACAGCCCTTGGAAACACCATATATTTT.

The gene calls are TRBV7-2 and TRBJ2-1; possibly TRBD1 for D (6 bases). The CDR3 covers 13 residues. CDR1 is SGHTA, CDR2 FQGNSA, per germline. V was clipped by 4 bases and J by 7 bases, with 11 bases between them. The CDR3 here is CASSSTGYNEQFF. CDR3 coding DNA: TGTGCCAGCAGCTCCACAGGGTATAATGAGCAGTTCTTC.

This chain links TRBV4-1 with TRBJ1-2; possibly TRBD1 for D (5 bases). Germline values: CDR1 MGHRA, CDR2 YSYEKL. The V end was cut by 3 bases, the J end by 8 bases, with 10 bases between. The CDR3 has 12 amino acids. The CDR3 sequence is CASSHGGEGYTF. The CDR3 coding sequence is TGCGCCAGCAGCCATGGGGGGGAAGGCTACACCTTC.

The rearrangement links TRBV5-1 to TRBJ2-3; possibly TRBD2 for D (5 bases). Looked up from germline, CDR1 is SGHRS and CDR2 is YFSETQ. This CDR3 contains 15 residues. Trimming removed 0 bases at V and 2 bases at J, with 10 bases between. The CDR3 spells CASSLGGFLTDTQYF. The CDR3, as DNA: TGCGCCAGCAGCTTGGGCGGGTTTCTCACAGATACGCAGTATTTT.

The gene calls are TRBV5-1 and TRBJ1-1, with TRBD1 identical over 9 bases. This CDR3 has 15 amino acids. Germline CDR1 reads SGHRS; CDR2 reads YFSETQ. With V trimmed by 4 bases and J by 1 base, 5 bases remained unmatched. CDR3: CASSPTDRGNTEAFF. The CDR3 DNA sequence: TGCGCCAGCAGCCCGACGGACAGGGGGAACACTGAAGCTTTCTTT.

The chain joins TRBV7-9 to TRBJ1-2; no definite D call. Germline CDR1 is SEHNR and CDR2 is FQNEAQ (reference sequence). Trimming shortened V by 1 base and J by 14 bases, and 14 bases separated the two germline ends. CDR3 length: 12 amino acids. CDR3 amino acids: CASSLVEGRLTF. In nucleotides, the CDR3 is TGTGCCAGCAGCTTAGTAGAGGGTCGGTTAACCTTC.